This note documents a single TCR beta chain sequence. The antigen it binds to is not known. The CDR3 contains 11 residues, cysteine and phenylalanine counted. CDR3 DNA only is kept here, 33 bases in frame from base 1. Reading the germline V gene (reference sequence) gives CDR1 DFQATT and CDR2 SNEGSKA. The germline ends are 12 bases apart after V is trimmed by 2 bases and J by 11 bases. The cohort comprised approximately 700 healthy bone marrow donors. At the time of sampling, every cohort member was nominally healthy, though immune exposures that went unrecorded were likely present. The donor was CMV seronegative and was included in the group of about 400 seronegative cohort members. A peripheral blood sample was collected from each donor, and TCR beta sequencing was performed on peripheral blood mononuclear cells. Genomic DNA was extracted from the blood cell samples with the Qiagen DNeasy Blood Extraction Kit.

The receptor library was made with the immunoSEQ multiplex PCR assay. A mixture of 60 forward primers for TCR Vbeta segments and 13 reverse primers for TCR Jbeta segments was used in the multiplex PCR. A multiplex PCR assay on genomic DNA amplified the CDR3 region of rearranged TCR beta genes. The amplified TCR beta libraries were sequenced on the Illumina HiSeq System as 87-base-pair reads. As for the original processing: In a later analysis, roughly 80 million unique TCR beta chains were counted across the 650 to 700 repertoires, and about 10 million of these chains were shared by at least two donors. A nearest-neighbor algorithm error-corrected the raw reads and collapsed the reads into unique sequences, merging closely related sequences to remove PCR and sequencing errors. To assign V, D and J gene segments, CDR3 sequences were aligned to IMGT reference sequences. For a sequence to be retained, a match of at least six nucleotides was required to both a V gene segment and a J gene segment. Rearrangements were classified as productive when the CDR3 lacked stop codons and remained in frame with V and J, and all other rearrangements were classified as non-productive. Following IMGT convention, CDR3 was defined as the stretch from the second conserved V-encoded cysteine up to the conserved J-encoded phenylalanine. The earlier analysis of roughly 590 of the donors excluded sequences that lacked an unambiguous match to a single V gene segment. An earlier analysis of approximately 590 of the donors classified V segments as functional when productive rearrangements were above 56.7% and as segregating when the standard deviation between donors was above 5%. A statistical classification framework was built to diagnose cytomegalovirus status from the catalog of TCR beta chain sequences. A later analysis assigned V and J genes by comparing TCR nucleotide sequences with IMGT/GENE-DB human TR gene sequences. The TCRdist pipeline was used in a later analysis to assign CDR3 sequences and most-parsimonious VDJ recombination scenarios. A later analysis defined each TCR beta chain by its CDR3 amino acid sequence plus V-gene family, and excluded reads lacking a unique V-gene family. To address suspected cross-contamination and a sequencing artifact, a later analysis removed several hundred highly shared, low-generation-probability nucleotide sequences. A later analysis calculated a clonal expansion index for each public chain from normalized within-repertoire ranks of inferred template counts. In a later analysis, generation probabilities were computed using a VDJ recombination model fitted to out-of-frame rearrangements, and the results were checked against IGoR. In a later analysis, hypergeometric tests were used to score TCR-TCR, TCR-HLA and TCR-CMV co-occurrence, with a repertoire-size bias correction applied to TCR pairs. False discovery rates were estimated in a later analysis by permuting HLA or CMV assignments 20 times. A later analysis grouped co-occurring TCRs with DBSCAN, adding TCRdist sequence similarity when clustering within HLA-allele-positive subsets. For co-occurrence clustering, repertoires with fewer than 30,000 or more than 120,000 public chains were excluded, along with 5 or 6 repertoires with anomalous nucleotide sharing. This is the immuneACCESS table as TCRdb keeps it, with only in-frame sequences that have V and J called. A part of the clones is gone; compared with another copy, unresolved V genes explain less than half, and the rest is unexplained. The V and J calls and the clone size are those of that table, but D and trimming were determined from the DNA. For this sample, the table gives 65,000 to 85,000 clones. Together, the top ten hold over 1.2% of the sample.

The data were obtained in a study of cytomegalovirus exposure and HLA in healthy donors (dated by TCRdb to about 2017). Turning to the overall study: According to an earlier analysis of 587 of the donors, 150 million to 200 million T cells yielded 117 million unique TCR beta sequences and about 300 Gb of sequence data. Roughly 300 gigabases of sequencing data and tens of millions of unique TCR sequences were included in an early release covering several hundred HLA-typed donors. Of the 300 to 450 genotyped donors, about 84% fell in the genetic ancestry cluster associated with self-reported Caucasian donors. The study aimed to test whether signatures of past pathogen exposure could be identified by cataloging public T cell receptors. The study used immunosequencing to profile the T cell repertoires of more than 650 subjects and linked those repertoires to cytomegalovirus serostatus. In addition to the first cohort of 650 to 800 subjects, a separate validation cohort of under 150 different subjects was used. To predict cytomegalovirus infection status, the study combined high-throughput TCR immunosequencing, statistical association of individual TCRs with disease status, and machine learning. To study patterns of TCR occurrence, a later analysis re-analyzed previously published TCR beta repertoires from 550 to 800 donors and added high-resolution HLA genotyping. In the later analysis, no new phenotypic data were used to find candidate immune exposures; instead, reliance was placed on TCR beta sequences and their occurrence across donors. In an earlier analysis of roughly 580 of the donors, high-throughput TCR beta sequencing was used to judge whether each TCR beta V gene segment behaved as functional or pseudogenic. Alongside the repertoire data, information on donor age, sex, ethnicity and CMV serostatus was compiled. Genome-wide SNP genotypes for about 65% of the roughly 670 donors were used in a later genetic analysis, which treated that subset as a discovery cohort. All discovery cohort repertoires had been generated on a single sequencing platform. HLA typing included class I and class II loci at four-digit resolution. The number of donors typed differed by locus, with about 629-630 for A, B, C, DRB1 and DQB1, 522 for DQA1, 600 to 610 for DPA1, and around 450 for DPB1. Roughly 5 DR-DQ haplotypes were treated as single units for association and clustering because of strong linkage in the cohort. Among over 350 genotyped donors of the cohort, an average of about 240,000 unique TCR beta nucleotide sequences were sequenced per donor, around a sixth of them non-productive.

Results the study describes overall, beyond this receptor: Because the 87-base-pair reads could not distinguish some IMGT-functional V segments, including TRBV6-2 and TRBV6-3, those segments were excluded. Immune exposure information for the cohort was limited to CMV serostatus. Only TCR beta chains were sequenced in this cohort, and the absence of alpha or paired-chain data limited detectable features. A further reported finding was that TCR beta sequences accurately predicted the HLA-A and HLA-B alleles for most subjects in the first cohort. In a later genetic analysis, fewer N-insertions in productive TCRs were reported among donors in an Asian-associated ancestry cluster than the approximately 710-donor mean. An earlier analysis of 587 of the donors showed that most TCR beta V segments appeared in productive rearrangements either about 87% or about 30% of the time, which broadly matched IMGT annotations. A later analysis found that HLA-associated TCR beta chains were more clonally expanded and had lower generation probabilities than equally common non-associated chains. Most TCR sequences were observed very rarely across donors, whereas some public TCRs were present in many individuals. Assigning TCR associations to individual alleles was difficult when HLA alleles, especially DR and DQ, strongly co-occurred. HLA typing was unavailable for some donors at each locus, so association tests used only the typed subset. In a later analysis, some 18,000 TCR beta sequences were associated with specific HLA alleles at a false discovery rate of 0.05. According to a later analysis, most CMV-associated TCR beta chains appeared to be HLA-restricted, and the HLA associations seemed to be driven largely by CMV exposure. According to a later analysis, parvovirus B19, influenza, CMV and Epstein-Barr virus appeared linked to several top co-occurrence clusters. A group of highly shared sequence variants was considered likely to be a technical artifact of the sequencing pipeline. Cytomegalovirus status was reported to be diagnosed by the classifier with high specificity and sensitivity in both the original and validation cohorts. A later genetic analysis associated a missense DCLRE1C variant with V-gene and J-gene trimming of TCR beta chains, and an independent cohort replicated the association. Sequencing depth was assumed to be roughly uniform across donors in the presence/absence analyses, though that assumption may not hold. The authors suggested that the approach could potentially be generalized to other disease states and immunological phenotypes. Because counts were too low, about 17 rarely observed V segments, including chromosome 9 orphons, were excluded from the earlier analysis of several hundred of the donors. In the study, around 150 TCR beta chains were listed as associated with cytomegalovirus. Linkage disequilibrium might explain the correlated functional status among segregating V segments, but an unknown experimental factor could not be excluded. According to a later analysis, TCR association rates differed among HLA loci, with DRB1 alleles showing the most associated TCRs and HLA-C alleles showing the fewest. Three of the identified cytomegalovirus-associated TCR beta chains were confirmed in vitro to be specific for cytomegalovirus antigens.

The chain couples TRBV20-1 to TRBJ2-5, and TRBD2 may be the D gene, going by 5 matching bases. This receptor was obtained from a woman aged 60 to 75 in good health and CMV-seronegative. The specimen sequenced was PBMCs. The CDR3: CSARLDLEQYF. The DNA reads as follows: TGCAGTGCTAGACTGGACTTGGAGCAGTACTTC.